What follows is one T cell receptor (beta chain) and its context. This clonotype was counted a few times. Its antigen specificity is not known. There are no base qualities to consult, and no much larger clone falls within one base. Immediately after resection, surgical brain or tumor specimens were cryofrozen in liquid nitrogen, and peripheral blood cells were collected at the same time. The data originate from a study of glioma-infiltrating T cells (dated by TCRdb to about 2016). Turning to the overall study: The low-grade gliomas were WHO grade II oligodendrogliomas or astrocytomas, while the glioblastomas were WHO grade IV tumors sampled at initial diagnosis rather than at recurrent diagnosis. Glioma tissue, non-neoplastic brain tissue and matched peripheral blood mononuclear cells were used as sources from which TCR alpha- and beta-chain repertoires were sequenced. To gauge divergence between tissue and blood T-cell populations, every tissue-infiltrating repertoire was compared against the peripheral blood repertoire from the same patient. Three low-grade glioma patients, roughly eight primary glioblastoma patients, and three non-glioma patients who contributed non-neoplastic brain tissue made up the paired cohort. Glioma patients received dexamethasone for six or fewer days before surgery. Sequencing coverage of 4.5- to 10-fold of roughly one million peripheral T cells was targeted for blood libraries. General study outcomes and caveats: Patients with low tissue-blood divergence were marked by a signature set of shared blood CDR3 motifs, and this signature set was depleted in highly divergent patients. In non-neoplastic patients, VJ-independent divergence between tissue and blood fell below expectation, whereas in all gliomas, and especially in low-grade gliomas, the divergence rose above expectation. Small numbers underpinned the group comparisons: 8 or 9 glioblastoma patients, three low-grade glioma patients and three non-neoplastic patients. Very few CDR3 sequences were found to be shared between tissue and blood, and this scarcity was attributed to high CDR3 diversity and limited sampling.

The iRepertoire nested amplicon-rescue multiplex PCR (arm-PCR) platform was used to amplify TCR alpha and beta CDR3 regions from RNA. For one-step reverse transcription and amplification, roughly 90-450 ng of tissue mRNA or PBMC total RNA was used as input. Following bead purification, Illumina adapters were added by a secondary multiplex PCR, and libraries between 200 and 400 bp were gel-purified. Demultiplexing relied on internal 6-nucleotide barcodes carried by the libraries. Sequencing of the libraries was done on an Illumina MiSeq using 2x220 or 2x250 nucleotide paired-end reads. The authors' analysis ran thus. Paired reads were merged using FLASH 1.2.11 and were aligned to the GRCh37 human genome using BWA-MEM, after which TRA and TRB reads were extracted. For V and J assignment, an IMGT-derived reference of cassette sequences and CDR3 motifs that included pseudogenes was used. Reads were translated in three frames, and productive CDR3s were defined as those with a C...FGXG motif and no stop codons. A clonotype was defined as a unique combination of a V-J cassette pair and a CDR3 amino acid sequence. Reads were filtered by Hamming distance, thresholded by each sample's sequence error rate in mapped regions. TCRdb reanalyzed the raw reads on its own, using fastp at Q25 for trimming and MiXCR for clone calling, and kept in-frame beta chains. Every distinct CDR3 protein forms one entry, paired with its most common genes and DNA. V and J calls and clone size were set by TCRdb, not the authors. A total of about 400,000 distinct CDR3 sequences appear in this sample, around 45% of them only once. The ten largest clonotypes hold approximately 12% of the sample.

Sequenced: glioma tissue, nonneoplastic brain tissue, or PBMCs (not recorded which). This receptor was obtained from a human donor with low-grade glioma or glioblastoma, undergoing nonglioma brain surgery, or in good health (not recorded which).

The CDR3 sequence is CSAGARTGQFLAKNIQYF. In nucleotide form, the sequence is TGCAGTGCAGGAGCTCGGACAGGGCAATTTCTAGCCAAAAACATTCAGTACTTC. The rearranged chain carries TRBV20-1 and TRBJ2-4, and 8 junctional nucleotides match TRBD1. The CDR3 numbers 18 residues from cysteine through phenylalanine. Only the CDR3 part of the read is kept: 54 bases, read in frame from the first base. V loses 6 bases at its end and J loses 0 bases; junction bases beyond the gene matches: 16. The germline V gene (reference sequence) gives CDR1 as DFQATT and CDR2 as SNEGSKA.